This entry concerns a single TCR beta chain. Antigen specificity is unknown. This specimen belongs to a study of beta chain features in type 1 diabetes. On the study more broadly: Summed over all samples, the examined sorted cells came to fewer than 120,000,000. Study-level findings and limits: Insertion counts at VDJ junctions were lower in type 1 diabetes patients, who also showed more deletions there. Possible PCR preference for shorter templates applied equally to patients and controls.

Germline assignment: CDR1 SNHLY and CDR2 FYNNEI. CDR3 length equals 13 residues. V shed 6 bases and J shed 1 base, with 7 bases lying between them. Expressed TCRB transcripts were sequenced because the isolated RNA had all been reverse transcribed beforehand. An average approximately 3.5 million reads came from naive, central memory and regulatory T cell samples. Sequencing was performed with immunoSEQ multiplex PCR; in TCRdb, only in-frame clones are kept and a portion is missing. The profile shows 200,000 to 300,000 clones, about 14% of them singletons. The rearrangement joins TRBV2 to TRBJ1-5, with D unclear. The origin of this receptor is a woman aged 40 to 50 in good health. The specimen sequenced was naive CD4+ T cells from blood. Written as DNA, the CDR3 is TGTGCCAGCAGGGGAGAGAGCAATCAGCCCCAGCATTTT. Translated, it gives CASRGESNQPQHF.